These T cell receptor beta chains were read from a single sample in a study of blood T cell repertoires in COVID-19. Sequencing used immunoSEQ multiplex PCR; TCRdb keeps in-frame clones, though not all of them. The sample consists of under 300,000 clones, approximately 82% of them appearing once. Sequenced material: peripheral blood. Receptor source: a man older than 75 with acute or convalescent COVID-19. CDR3s leave out the opening cysteine and the closing phenylalanine or tryptophan. The D gene is left open where the match is weak. Expanded clones get a size class; other rows say once, few or many, or leave the size out.

clone size: -
V gene: TRBV5-1
D gene: -
J gene: TRBJ2-5
CDR3 protein: ASSLANLAGRGETQY

clone size: few
V gene: TRBV11-3
D gene: TRBD2
J gene: TRBJ2-7
CDR3 protein: ASSPGRGEQY

clone size: few
V gene: TRBV6-5
D gene: -
J gene: TRBJ1-5
CDR3 protein: ASRLTASNQPQH

clone size: -
V gene: TRBV9
D gene: -
J gene: TRBJ1-1
CDR3 protein: ASSAGRMNTEAF

clone size: -
V gene: TRBV3-1/TRBV3-2
D gene: -
J gene: TRBJ2-3
CDR3 protein: ASSQGLGRTDTQY

clone size: -
V gene: TRBV19
D gene: -
J gene: TRBJ1-3
CDR3 protein: ASDTGQLSGNTIY

clone size: -
V gene: TRBV30
D gene: -
J gene: TRBJ1-5
CDR3 protein: AWSATHSNQPQH

clone size: -
V gene: TRBV30
D gene: TRBD2
J gene: TRBJ2-3
CDR3 protein: AWSRGRGGGVTDTQY

clone size: -
V gene: TRBV19
D gene: TRBD2
J gene: TRBJ2-2
CDR3 protein: ASSTRRRAGGPGTGELF

clone size: -
V gene: TRBV5-1
D gene: TRBD1
J gene: TRBJ1-2
CDR3 protein: ASSQGQGARGYT

clone size: -
V gene: TRBV19
D gene: TRBD1
J gene: TRBJ2-3
CDR3 protein: ASSISAGGLY

clone size: once
V gene: TRBV3-1/TRBV3-2
D gene: TRBD1
J gene: TRBJ2-7
CDR3 protein: ASSQTGGSYEQY

clone size: -
V gene: TRBV30
D gene: TRBD2
J gene: TRBJ2-1
CDR3 protein: AWSFRDYPWGDRRKVEQF

clone size: -
V gene: TRBV11-3
D gene: -
J gene: TRBJ1-1
CDR3 protein: ASSFTGNTEAF

clone size: -
V gene: TRBV4-2
D gene: -
J gene: TRBJ2-7
CDR3 protein: ASSPDREDEQY

clone size: -
V gene: TRBV14
D gene: -
J gene: TRBJ1-1
CDR3 protein: ASSQEGPLTEAF

clone size: -
V gene: TRBV19
D gene: TRBD2
J gene: TRBJ2-1
CDR3 protein: ASSIRGTSVRGNEQF

clone size: few
V gene: TRBV5-1
D gene: TRBD1
J gene: TRBJ2-3
CDR3 protein: ASSWKPPGQGYNTDTQY

clone size: -
V gene: TRBV18
D gene: TRBD2
J gene: TRBJ2-5
CDR3 protein: ASSPLGLAGAPETQY

clone size: -
V gene: TRBV29-1
D gene: TRBD2
J gene: TRBJ2-2
CDR3 protein: SATGTSGGTGELF

clone size: -
V gene: TRBV18
D gene: -
J gene: TRBJ2-5
CDR3 protein: ASSPLQSQETQY

clone size: -
V gene: TRBV5-1
D gene: -
J gene: TRBJ2-5
CDR3 protein: ASSWGGGETQY

clone size: -
V gene: TRBV7-2
D gene: -
J gene: TRBJ1-4
CDR3 protein: ASSFSGLNEKLF

clone size: -
V gene: TRBV19
D gene: TRBD1
J gene: TRBJ1-2
CDR3 protein: ASSSQGAENYGYT

clone size: -
V gene: TRBV28
D gene: TRBD1
J gene: TRBJ2-5
CDR3 protein: ASSLLRLQGGSVTQY

clone size: -
V gene: TRBV7-2
D gene: TRBD1
J gene: TRBJ1-3
CDR3 protein: ASSWQGAWGNTIY

clone size: -
V gene: TRBV4-1
D gene: TRBD1
J gene: TRBJ2-2
CDR3 protein: ASSLLGQANTGELF

clone size: -
V gene: TRBV28
D gene: TRBD1
J gene: TRBJ2-3
CDR3 protein: ASSSGQGNTDTQY

clone size: -
V gene: TRBV6-1
D gene: TRBD1
J gene: TRBJ2-1
CDR3 protein: ASSEAAGGFRNEQF

clone size: -
V gene: TRBV5-1
D gene: TRBD2
J gene: TRBJ2-3
CDR3 protein: ASSLTGTSGDTQY

clone size: -
V gene: TRBV6-5
D gene: TRBD1
J gene: TRBJ2-5
CDR3 protein: ASSRDRQETQY

clone size: -
V gene: TRBV19
D gene: -
J gene: TRBJ2-6
CDR3 protein: ASSPQQALLGSGANVLT

clone size: -
V gene: TRBV7-3
D gene: TRBD2
J gene: TRBJ2-7
CDR3 protein: ASSASGMYEQY

clone size: -
V gene: TRBV3-1/TRBV3-2
D gene: TRBD1
J gene: TRBJ2-3
CDR3 protein: ASSQRGPVSVFSTDTQY

clone size: -
V gene: TRBV4-2
D gene: TRBD2
J gene: TRBJ2-5
CDR3 protein: ASSPSSGSGLGGETQY

clone size: -
V gene: TRBV12-3/TRBV12-4
D gene: -
J gene: TRBJ2-1
CDR3 protein: ASSNLIRSEQF

clone size: -
V gene: TRBV2
D gene: -
J gene: TRBJ2-7
CDR3 protein: ASKLVTATYEQY

clone size: -
V gene: TRBV7-9
D gene: -
J gene: TRBJ2-4
CDR3 protein: ASSPDGKNIQY

clone size: -
V gene: TRBV19
D gene: TRBD1
J gene: TRBJ2-5
CDR3 protein: ATGGAGQGKETQY

clone size: -
V gene: TRBV20-1
D gene: -
J gene: TRBJ2-7
CDR3 protein: SASAGTPYEQY

clone size: -
V gene: TRBV25-1
D gene: TRBD2
J gene: TRBJ2-5
CDR3 protein: ASSSLAGETQY

clone size: few
V gene: TRBV29-1
D gene: -
J gene: TRBJ2-7
CDR3 protein: SAGQSSYEQY

clone size: -
V gene: TRBV3-1/TRBV3-2
D gene: -
J gene: TRBJ2-7
CDR3 protein: ASSSLRVAEQY

clone size: -
V gene: TRBV4-2
D gene: -
J gene: TRBJ2-1
CDR3 protein: ASSQDWAGSYNEQF

clone size: -
V gene: TRBV3-1/TRBV3-2
D gene: -
J gene: TRBJ2-7
CDR3 protein: ASSQAGGGATYEQY

clone size: -
V gene: TRBV7-6
D gene: -
J gene: TRBJ2-3
CDR3 protein: ASSLEPYARDTQY

clone size: -
V gene: TRBV19
D gene: -
J gene: TRBJ2-2
CDR3 protein: ASSTLGAGIATGELF

clone size: -
V gene: TRBV3-1/TRBV3-2
D gene: -
J gene: TRBJ1-1
CDR3 protein: ASSHPHSTEAF

clone size: -
V gene: TRBV21-1
D gene: -
J gene: TRBJ1-2
CDR3 protein: ASSICRGWLSYGYT